The 21 T cell receptor beta chains reported below all come from one sample, sequenced in a study of STAT3 mutations in large granular lymphocyte leukemia. Broader study findings: Every T-cell large granular lymphocyte leukemia patient had at least one immunodominant TCR beta clonotype.

Their cognate antigens are unknown. The protocol was immunoSEQ multiplex PCR, while the TCRdb copy is restricted to in-frame clones and leaves out a portion. The sample comprises about 42,000 clones, about 81% of which are singletons, and less than 0.55% rests with the top ten. The sequenced sample was PBMCs. These TCRs come from a human donor with T large granular lymphocyte leukemia. Some clones in this sample may be carry-over from other donors' samples.

The rearrangement links TRBV7-2 to TRBJ1-1; D unclear. The CDR3 extends over 11 amino acids. Trimming removed 5 bases from V and 1 base from J, with 2 bases in between. CDR1 and CDR2 from the germline V gene are SGHTA and FQGNSA. The CDR3 DNA reads TGTGCCAGCAGCCGGAACACTGAAGCTTTCTTT. It codes for CASSRNTEAFF.

The chain uses TRBV11-2 and TRBJ1-5; 7 bases are shared with TRBD1. CDR3 length: 13 amino acids. In germline, CDR1 is SGHAT, CDR2 FQNNGV. V was pared by 1 base and J by 10 bases, with 4 bases of the junction left unmatched. The CDR3 region is CASSLGDSLPQHF. CDR3 bases: TGTGCCAGCAGCTTAGGGGACAGTTTACCCCAGCATTTT.

The J gene is TRBJ1-2, the V gene TRBV28; D not resolved. Germline V CDR1 and CDR2: MDHEN, SYDVKM. This CDR3 has 13 amino acids. Between the trimmed V and J ends, which lost 6 bases and 5 bases, there was a span of 13 bases. The CDR3 DNA sequence: TGTGCCAGCAGCTCCCCATCACGGTATGGCTACACCTTC. Its protein is CASSSPSRYGYTF.

The chain couples TRBV6-5 to TRBJ2-3; D remains unclear. The CDR3 extends over 15 amino acids. Germline values: CDR1 MNHEY, CDR2 SVGAGI. The V end lost 6 bases, the J end lost 0 bases, and 13 bases lay between the germline ends. The CDR3 sequence: CASSPLLTSTDTQYF. The DNA for the CDR3 is TGTGCCAGCAGCCCCCTCTTGACTAGCACAGATACGCAGTATTTT.

The V gene is TRBV25-1, the J gene TRBJ2-7; D not resolved. V lost 1 base to trimming and J lost 7 bases, with 14 bases between them. The germline CDR1 and CDR2 sequences are MGHDK and SYGVNS. This CDR3 comprises 14 residues. The CDR3 protein is CASSELPALAEQYF. CDR3 in DNA: TGTGCCAGCAGTGAATTACCCGCCCTCGCTGAGCAGTACTTC.

V and J are TRBV13 and TRBJ2-3, with D perhaps matching TRBD1 (6 bases). The CDR3 runs 18 residues. Germline V gene sequence: CDR1 PRHDT, CDR2 FYEKMQ (reference sequence). V shed 0 bases and J shed 2 bases, with 18 bases lying between them. The CDR3 DNA reads as TGTGCCAGCAGCTTAGGCCCTCCGGGACACCTGAACACAGATACGCAGTATTTT. Its translation is CASSLGPPGHLNTDTQYF.

This clone was counted only a few times. The V and J genes are TRBV5-1 and TRBJ2-7, with TRBD2 as a possible D gene (5 bases). CDR3 size: 14 residues. The V gene's germline CDR1 is SGHRS and CDR2 YFSETQ. The V gene lost 3 bases and the J gene lost 3 bases, with 13 bases spanning the gap. CDR3 residues: CASSSDAADYEQYF. The CDR3 DNA reads TGCGCCAGCAGCTCGGACGCAGCGGACTACGAGCAGTACTTC.

This chain links TRBV5-3 with TRBJ1-5; D is unresolved. TRBV5-3 is sorted into the ORF group, with uncertain function. V lost 0 bases and J 7 bases, leaving 14 bases between the germline ends. The CDR3 sequence is 15 residues long. The CDR3 nucleotides read TGTGCCAGAAGCTTGGTATCTCGGGAGCGCCAGCCCCAGCATTTT. Encoded protein: CARSLVSRERQPQHF.

The V gene is TRBV15, the J gene TRBJ2-5, with 9 positions matching TRBD1. CDR1 is LNHNV, CDR2 YYDKDF, per germline (reference sequence). The V gene end was trimmed by 1 base and the J gene end by 2 bases; junction bases not matched to a gene: 2. The CDR3 extends over 15 amino acids. The CDR3 loop reads CATSRGQGGQETQYF. DNA of the CDR3: TGTGCCACCAGCAGAGGACAGGGGGGACAAGAGACCCAGTACTTC.

The J gene is TRBJ2-7, the V gene TRBV6-5; D call uncertain. Germline-derived CDR1 and CDR2 are MNHEY and SVGAGI. V lost 2 bases to trimming and J lost 0 bases, with 8 bases between them. The CDR3 has 14 amino acids. CDR3 sequence: CASSYNPSSYEQYF. Written as DNA, the CDR3 is TGTGCCAGCAGTTACAATCCTAGCTCCTACGAGCAGTACTTC.

This rearrangement joins TRBV27 to TRBJ2-1; D might be TRBD1 (6 bases). CDR1 is MNHEY and CDR2 is SMNVEV in the germline V gene (reference sequence). CDR3 length: 17 amino acids. The V and J ends lost 5 bases and 3 bases respectively, with 20 bases between them. The CDR3 sequence: CASSPRIWDNIYNEQFF. CDR3 DNA: TGTGCCAGCAGTCCACGGATATGGGACAACATCTACAATGAGCAGTTCTTC.

V and J are TRBV7-9 and TRBJ1-3; D gene ambiguous. The CDR3 is 13 residues long. Trimming took off 1 base at V and 6 bases at J, with 7 bases between the two ends. Germline V CDR1 and CDR2: SEHNR, FQNEAQ (reference sequence). CDR3 residues: CASSLGPANTIYF. As DNA, the CDR3 is TGTGCCAGCAGCTTAGGTCCTGCAAACACCATATATTTT.

The V call is TRBV6-5, the J call TRBJ1-5; perhaps TRBD1 as D (6 bases). CDR1 is MNHEY, CDR2 SVGAGI, per germline. Deletions cut 2 bases from V and 8 bases from J, with 16 bases between. This CDR3 contains 15 residues. CDR3 nucleotide sequence: TGTGCCAGCAGTTACGGGCGGGGGGCGGGTGAGCCCCAGCATTTT. Amino acid sequence: CASSYGRGAGEPQHF.

The CDR3 region has the DNA TGTGCCAGCAGCTTAGATAGTGTCAGGGAGGCAGATACGCAGTATTTT. It specifies CASSLDSVREADTQYF. This chain links TRBV7-9 with TRBJ2-3; D is possibly TRBD2 (6 bases). Between the trimmed V and J ends, which lost 1 base and 4 bases, there was a span of 15 bases. The CDR3 extends over 16 amino acids. The V gene's germline CDR1 is SEHNR and CDR2 FQNEAQ (reference sequence).

This chain links TRBV7-8 with TRBJ2-5, with 7 bases lining up with TRBD2. Germline loops: CDR1 SGHVS, CDR2 FQNEAQ. Unmatched junction bases numbered 7, after V lost 1 base and J lost 2 bases. This CDR3 is built from 16 residues. DNA of the CDR3: TGTGCCAGCAGCTTAGGGGAGGGTGGTTTTCAAGAGACCCAGTACTTC. This gives the protein CASSLGEGGFQETQYF.

V is TRBV6-5 and J is TRBJ1-4; possible D gene TRBD1, 5 bases. Germline CDR1 reads MNHEY; CDR2 reads SVGAGI. The CDR3 is 15 residues long. V was clipped by 0 bases and J by 7 bases, with 12 bases between them. CDR3 protein: CASSYSNSQGEKLFF. In nucleotides, the CDR3 is TGTGCCAGCAGTTACTCGAATTCCCAGGGTGAAAAACTGTTTTTT.

The V and J genes are TRBV5-8 and TRBJ2-7, with 11 bases lining up with TRBD1. This CDR3 is 15 amino acids long. Trimming cost V 4 bases and J 3 bases; bases outside gene matches: 6. Germline values: CDR1 SGHTS, CDR2 YDEGEE. CDR3 sequence reads: CASSDRDRGIYEQYF. CDR3 coding DNA: TGTGCCAGCAGCGACCGGGACAGGGGGATCTACGAGCAGTACTTC.

The gene calls are TRBV5-1 and TRBJ2-3; D may be TRBD1 or TRBD2 (5 bases each). Trimming removed 4 bases from V and 1 base from J, with 16 bases in between. This CDR3 comprises 16 residues. In germline, CDR1 is SGHRS, CDR2 YFSETQ. CDR3 loop: CASSPQGGGGTDTQYF. The CDR3 DNA follows: TGCGCCAGCAGCCCGCAGGGTGGAGGCGGCACAGATACGCAGTATTTT.

This chain uses TRBV19 with TRBJ1-5; the D gene is possibly TRBD1 (5 bases). CDR1 and CDR2 from the germline V gene are LNHDA and SQIVND (reference sequence). CDR3 length equals 16 residues. Deletions cut 6 bases from V and 3 bases from J, with 18 bases between. The CDR3 is CASSFFAGMANQPQHF. CDR3 bases: TGTGCCAGTAGCTTTTTCGCAGGGATGGCCAATCAGCCCCAGCATTTT.

V gene TRBV19 combines with J gene TRBJ1-5; perhaps TRBD1 as D (6 bases). The CDR3 totals 16 residues. The germline CDR1 and CDR2 sequences are LNHDA and SQIVND (reference sequence). Trimming took off 3 bases at V and 3 bases at J, with 15 bases between the two ends. Here the CDR3 DNA reads TGTGCCAGTAGTATCATCTTCGGGGGCCTCAATCAGCCCCAGCATTTT. It translates to CASSIIFGGLNQPQHF.

The V gene is TRBV6-5, the J gene TRBJ1-1; D is undetermined. Looked up from germline, CDR1 is MNHEY and CDR2 is SVGAGI. The V gene lost 8 bases and the J gene lost 4 bases, with 11 bases spanning the gap. This CDR3 comprises 12 residues. The DNA of the CDR3 is TGTGCCAGCTCGAGGGCGGGCACTGAAGCTTTCTTT. Protein: CASSRAGTEAFF.